One sample yielded the 32 T cell receptor beta chains listed below, sequenced in a study of PD-1 blockade in classical Hodgkin lymphoma (dated by TCRdb to the early 2020s). The time point label of this sample denotes: cycle 1 day 1 (C1D1), immediately before nivolumab initiation. Every trial patient had relapsed following autologous stem cell transplantation, and prior brentuximab vedotin exposure was what differed among cohorts A, B and C. The library was prepared using the immunoSEQ multiplex PCR assay. Entries here come from immuneACCESS through TCRdb and include only in-frame sequences with V and J called. Some clones fail to appear in such tables; in the studies checked, an unresolved V gene covers under half of the shortfall, and the cause of the remainder is unknown. The table for this sample lists roughly 40,000 clones; about 89% of them were counted only once. The top ten constitute around 9.7% of the sample.

The starting material was peripheral blood mononuclear cells (PBMCs), obtained at baseline. These receptors originate from a human donor with classical Hodgkin lymphoma.

V usage is TRBV23-1 and J usage is TRBJ2-6; D possibly matches TRBD1 or TRBD2 (6 bases each). TRBV23-1 is reported as an ORF; its role is uncertain. Trimming shortened V by 7 bases and J by 1 base, and 17 bases separated the two germline ends. The CDR3 is 17 amino acids. The CDR3 nucleotides are TGCGCCAGCACGACAGGTAGGGGGGCATCTGGGGCCAACGTCCTGACTTTC. Amino acids: CASTTGRGASGANVLTF.

This clone was counted once. The V call is TRBV6-5, the J call TRBJ1-1, with 9 bases aligning to TRBD1. The CDR3 has 14 residues. Germline-derived CDR1 and CDR2 are MNHEY and SVGAGI. J lost 5 bases, V lost 5 bases, and 6 bases had no gene match. The chain's CDR3 is CASSLRQGVTEAFF. In nucleotides, the CDR3 is TGTGCCAGCAGTCTAAGACAGGGGGTAACTGAAGCTTTCTTT.

This clone turned up a few times. The chain carries TRBV19 and TRBJ1-4; D is unresolved. Between the trimmed V and J ends, which lost 3 bases and 6 bases, there was a span of 14 bases. This CDR3 contains 15 residues. The V gene's germline CDR1 is LNHDA and CDR2 SQIVND (reference sequence). Here the CDR3 reads CASSMRPNRYEKLFF. CDR3 bases: TGTGCCAGTAGTATGAGGCCTAACCGATATGAAAAACTGTTTTTT.

The genes are TRBV4-1 and TRBJ2-6; possibly TRBD2 for D (5 bases). V lost 3 bases, J lost 3 bases, and 9 bases lay in between. CDR1 is MGHRA and CDR2 is YSYEKL in the germline V gene. This CDR3 is 15 amino acids long. CDR3 region: CASSQAGLGANVLTF. The CDR3 DNA sequence: TGCGCCAGCAGCCAGGCGGGCCTTGGGGCCAACGTCCTGACTTTC.

The genes are TRBV25-1 and TRBJ1-2; no firm D call. The CDR3 contains 12 residues. V lost 6 bases and J lost 5, with 10 bases in between. CDR1 MGHDK and CDR2 SYGVNS come from the germline V gene. The CDR3 sequence is CASSQEFYGYTF. CDR3 DNA: TGTGCCAGCAGCCAGGAGTTTTATGGCTACACCTTC.

This rearrangement joins TRBV6-5 to TRBJ2-7; TRBD1 or TRBD2 may be the D gene (5 bases each). Germline V gene lookup returns CDR1 MNHEY and CDR2 SVGAGI. Trimming took off 3 bases at V and 2 bases at J, with 17 bases between the two ends. The CDR3 covers 16 residues. Here the CDR3 reads CASSYHSGRPAYEQYF. The CDR3 nucleotides are TGTGCCAGCAGTTATCACTCGGGGCGCCCAGCCTACGAGCAGTACTTC.

The rearrangement links TRBV6-1 to TRBJ1-4; TRBD1 agrees at 9 bases. The CDR3 is made up of 16 amino acids. Germline V gene data show CDR1 as MNHNS and CDR2 as SASEGT. With V trimmed by 4 bases and J by 7 bases, 10 bases remained unmatched. CDR3 DNA: TGTGCCAGCAGTGTCACCCTCACAGGGGGCACTGAAAAACTGTTTTTT. The encoded protein is CASSVTLTGGTEKLFF.

V and J are TRBV14 and TRBJ1-5; D is perhaps TRBD1 (5 bases). Trimming removed 11 bases at V and 6 bases at J, with 14 bases between. This CDR3 has 12 residues. Germline V CDR1 and CDR2: SGHDN, FVKESK. The CDR3 sequence: CASSQGGQPQHF. CDR3 nucleotides: TGTGCCTCCTCCCAGGGTGGTCAGCCCCAGCATTTT. The full variable domain, in which reference TRBV14 and TRBJ1-5 provide the parts outside the CDR3, is EAGVTQFPSHSVIEKGQTVTLRCDPISGHDNLYWYRRVMGKEIKFLLHFVKESKQDESGMPNNRFLAERTGGTYSTLKVQPAELEDSGVYFCASSQGGQPQHFGDGTRLSIL.

The V call is TRBV7-9, the J call TRBJ2-1; possibly TRBD1 for D (6 bases). This CDR3 is 17 amino acids long. Germline V lookup: CDR1 SEHNR, CDR2 FQNEAQ (reference sequence). V lost 4 bases and J lost 0, with 16 bases in between. The CDR3 DNA reads as TGTGCCAGCAGCTCCCGAGGACAGAGGAGCTCCTACAATGAGCAGTTCTTC. Its protein product is CASSSRGQRSSYNEQFF.

V usage is TRBV5-1 and J usage is TRBJ2-2; 7 bases align to TRBD1. The CDR3 extends over 15 amino acids. CDR1 is SGHRS and CDR2 is YFSETQ in the germline V gene. The trim removed 7 bases at V and 3 bases at J, leaving 9 bases unmatched. CDR3 nucleotide sequence: TGCGCCAGCTCTAGACAGGGCCCGGACACCGGGGAGCTGTTTTTT. It translates to CASSRQGPDTGELFF.

The V call is TRBV10-3, the J call TRBJ2-3, with D tentatively TRBD1 or TRBD2 (5 bases each). Trimming removed 0 bases from V and 5 bases from J, with 12 bases in between. Germline assignment: CDR1 ENHRY and CDR2 SYGVKD. This CDR3 is built from 15 residues. This chain's CDR3 is CAISESRGDGDTQYF. Written as DNA, the CDR3 is TGTGCCATCAGTGAGTCAAGAGGGGACGGAGATACGCAGTATTTT.

The V and J genes are TRBV4-3 and TRBJ1-2; tentatively, D is TRBD1 (5 bases). Germline V gives CDR1 LGHNA, CDR2 YSLEER. The CDR3 runs 13 residues. Between the trimmed V and J ends, which lost 3 bases and 4 bases, there was a span of 9 bases. CDR3 sequence (DNA): TGCGCCAGCAGCCACCAGGGATTCTATGGCTACACCTTC. Amino acids: CASSHQGFYGYTF.

This sequence joins TRBV28 and TRBJ2-7; D uncertain. V dropped 8 bases and J dropped 5 bases, with 10 bases sitting between them. From germline, CDR1 is MDHEN and CDR2 SYDVKM. The CDR3 consists of 11 residues. The CDR3 nucleotides read TGTGCCAGCCATACCCTGAACGAGCAGTACTTC. Residues: CASHTLNEQYF.

The rearrangement links TRBV5-6 to TRBJ1-5, with a weak D call TRBD1 (5 bases). The CDR3 totals 14 residues. Germline loops: CDR1 SGHDT, CDR2 YYEEEE. V lost 3 bases, J lost 2 bases, and 9 bases lay in between. CDR3 region: CASSSPQGNQPQHF. In nucleotides, the CDR3 is TGTGCCAGCAGCTCCCCACAGGGCAATCAGCCCCAGCATTTT.

By sample share, this clone is medium-sized. This chain uses TRBV9 with TRBJ1-1; D may be TRBD1 (5 bases). V was trimmed by 1 base and J by 4 bases, leaving 8 bases between them. The V gene's germline CDR1 is SGDLS and CDR2 YYNGEE. The CDR3 has 13 amino acids. The CDR3 bases are TGTGCCAGCAGCGTAAGTGGGGGCACTGAAGCTTTCTTT. Translating gives CASSVSGGTEAFF.

The chain couples TRBV10-3 to TRBJ2-7; 7 bases map to TRBD1. Germline V gene sequence: CDR1 ENHRY, CDR2 SYGVKD. This CDR3 is 12 amino acids long. V dropped 4 bases and J dropped 4; count of bases not matched to a gene: 1. DNA for the CDR3: TGTGCCATCAGTGGGGACAGTTACGAGCAGTACTTC. This encodes CAISGDSYEQYF.

The chain joins TRBV6-5 to TRBJ2-3, with D maybe TRBD2 (5 bases). CDR3 length equals 16 residues. Germline loops: CDR1 MNHEY, CDR2 SVGAGI. V was pared by 2 bases and J by 1 base, with 13 bases between. The CDR3 DNA reads TGTGCCAGCAGTTACGGGTGGGAGAGAGGCACAGATACGCAGTATTTT. It codes for CASSYGWERGTDTQYF.

This clone has a single count. The chain uses TRBV18 and TRBJ2-3; no definite D call. Trimming shortened V by 3 bases and J by 6 bases, and 7 bases separated the two germline ends. The CDR3 consists of 12 residues. Germline-derived CDR1 and CDR2 are KGHSH and LQKENI. The CDR3 sequence is CASSPLMDTQYF. CDR3 bases: TGTGCCAGCTCACCGCTAATGGATACGCAGTATTTT.

The chain links TRBV2 to TRBJ2-1, with D perhaps assigned TRBD1 or TRBD2 (6 bases each). The CDR3 contains 14 residues. The germline V gene encodes CDR1 SNHLY and CDR2 FYNNEI. V lost 7 bases to trimming and J lost 8 bases, with 18 bases between them. The CDR3 region has the DNA TGTGCCAGCACCTCGGGGGCCACTAGGGATGAGCAGTTCTTC. It encodes CASTSGATRDEQFF.

The rearrangement joins TRBV5-1 to TRBJ1-1; D is perhaps TRBD1 (6 bases). This CDR3 comprises 14 residues. Deletions cut 0 bases from V and 1 base from J, with 7 bases between. Germline assignment: CDR1 SGHRS and CDR2 YFSETQ. The CDR3: CASSLGQANTEAFF. The CDR3 DNA follows: TGCGCCAGCAGCTTGGGACAGGCGAACACTGAAGCTTTCTTT.

With regard to this clone: The germline gene is not matched at one end of the junction; a read error may be the cause. This chain links TRBV6-6 with TRBJ1-2; maybe TRBD1 (5 bases). In germline, CDR1 is MNHNY, CDR2 SVGAGI (reference sequence). CDR3 size: 12 residues. The CDR3: CASRLLQAPGSF. As DNA, the CDR3 is TGTGCCAGCAGACTCCTACAGGCGCCAGGGAGCTTC.

The chain combines TRBV27 with TRBJ2-1; D gene unclear. V was clipped by 4 bases and J by 4 bases, with 23 bases between them. The CDR3 totals 18 residues. Germline CDR1 MNHEY, CDR2 SMNVEV (reference sequence). The CDR3 region is CASSSSLLQWNEYNEQFF. For the CDR3, the DNA is TGTGCCAGCAGTTCCTCCCTCCTTCAATGGAACGAATACAATGAGCAGTTCTTC.

The chain employs TRBV11-3 and TRBJ2-1; D might be TRBD1 (5 bases). The CDR3 has 16 amino acids. Per germline, CDR1 SGHNT and CDR2 YENEEA. Trimming removed 0 bases at V and 4 bases at J, with 13 bases between. CDR3 in DNA: TGTGCCAGCAGCTTAGATGACGCAGGGAATTACAATGAGCAGTTCTTC. This sequence encodes CASSLDDAGNYNEQFF.

This sequence joins TRBV5-5 and TRBJ2-1, with 13 nucleotides matching TRBD2. Germline loops: CDR1 SGHKS, CDR2 YYEKEE (reference sequence). CDR3 length: 15 residues. Trimming cost V 4 bases and J 9 bases; bases outside gene matches: 7. CDR3 sequence reads: CASSPGLAGNIEQFF. The CDR3 bases are TGTGCCAGCAGCCCGGGACTAGCGGGGAATATTGAGCAGTTCTTC.

This chain uses TRBV6-6 with TRBJ1-4, with D maybe TRBD1 (5 bases). The germline CDR1 and CDR2 sequences are MNHNY and SVGAGI (reference sequence). CDR3 length equals 12 residues. The V gene lost 6 bases and the J gene lost 5 bases, with 7 bases spanning the gap. CDR3 amino acids: CASSRDNEKLFF. CDR3 sequence (DNA): TGTGCCAGCAGCCGGGACAATGAAAAACTGTTTTTT.

The chain employs TRBV2 and TRBJ2-7; maybe TRBD2 (5 bases). CDR1 is SNHLY and CDR2 is FYNNEI in the germline V gene. Trimming cost V 6 bases and J 4 bases, with 10 bases left between them. The CDR3 is made up of 12 amino acids. CDR3 bases: TGTGCCAGCAGGAGGGCCCCATACGAGCAGTACTTC. This codes for CASRRAPYEQYF.

The J gene is TRBJ2-5, the V gene TRBV19; possibly TRBD1 or TRBD2 for D (5 bases each). Germline V gene data show CDR1 as LNHDA and CDR2 as SQIVND (reference sequence). Deletions cut 6 bases from V and 5 bases from J, with 16 bases between. This CDR3 region has 14 residues. CDR3 in DNA: TGTGCCAGTAGCACGGGCAGGGAGTACGAGACCCAGTACTTC. Translating it yields CASSTGREYETQYF.

The chain is built from TRBV7-8 and TRBJ2-1, with D possibly called TRBD1 or TRBD2 (5 bases each). Per the germline V gene, CDR1 is SGHVS and CDR2 is FQNEAQ. The CDR3 has 16 residues. Trimming took 3 bases from V and 2 from J, leaving 14 bases between them. CDR3: CASSFRERVTYNEQFF. CDR3 nucleotides: TGTGCCAGCAGCTTCAGGGAGAGGGTCACCTACAATGAGCAGTTCTTC. Together with reference TRBV7-8 and TRBJ2-1, the CDR3 gives the full variable domain: GAGVSQSPRYKVAKRGQDVALRCDPISGHVSLFWYQQALGQGPEFLTYFQNEAQLDKSGLPSDRFFAERPEGSVSTLKIQRTQQEDSAVYLCASSFRERVTYNEQFFGPGTRLTVL.

The chain links TRBV30 to TRBJ2-5; D could derive from TRBD1 or TRBD2 (5 bases each). The DNA matches TRBJ2-7 better at its end, which makes the J call doubtful. The length of the CDR3 is 12 residues. Germline V gives CDR1 GTSNPN, CDR2 SVGIG (reference sequence). The CDR3 is CAWGTQSYEQYF. Here the CDR3 DNA reads TGTGCCTGGGGGACCCAAAGCTACGAGCAGTACTTC.

The chain recombines TRBV28 with TRBJ1-2; TRBD1 agrees at 11 bases. Trimming removed 8 bases from V and 6 bases from J; junction bases left unmatched: 11. This CDR3 region has 15 residues. Germline CDR1 reads MDHEN; CDR2 reads SYDVKM. The CDR3 DNA follows: TGTGCCAGCGGTCCGTTGGACAGGGGGCTAAATGGCTACACCTTC. Translated: CASGPLDRGLNGYTF.

This clone was recorded once. The chain carries TRBV6-5 and TRBJ1-6; D not certain. Trimming left V 2 bases short and J 9 bases short, with 5 bases between. CDR1 and CDR2 (germline): MNHEY, SVGAGI. This CDR3 comprises 12 residues. The CDR3 protein is CASSYVLSPLHF. CDR3 nucleotides: TGTGCCAGCAGTTACGTACTTTCACCCCTCCACTTT.

The chain is built from TRBV9 and TRBJ2-1; 7 bases map to TRBD1. Germline CDR1 is SGDLS and CDR2 is YYNGEE. The CDR3 has 14 amino acids. V shed 0 bases, J shed 9 bases, and the junction held 6 bases outside the gene matches. CDR3 nucleotides: TGTGCCAGCAGCGTAGGAGGGGGCTCGGGTGAGCAGTTCTTC. Translation: CASSVGGGSGEQFF.